The rows below give T cell receptor beta chains drawn from one sample of a study of molecular identifiers for immune sequencing clone quantification. TCRdb itself ran the PCR reads through MiXCR, one entry per CDR3 protein. Among about 300,000 distinct CDR3 sequences listed, over 20% were seen once. The sequencing input was naive CD8+ T cells from blood, with Jurkat cell RNA spiked in. The receptors were sampled from a human donor in good health. Some libraries in this study had Jurkat cell RNA spiked in. CDR3s include the opening cysteine and the closing phenylalanine or tryptophan. Size is omitted from some rows. Given values are once, few, many or a class for expanded clones.

- | TRBJ2-7 | TRBV6-2/TRBV6-3 | CASSSRQPGDSYEQYF
few | TRBJ2-7 | TRBV29-1 | CSVRKGQAFSSEQYF
many | TRBJ1-1 | TRBV20-1 | CSARGQGMGTEAFF
many | TRBJ1-5 | TRBV5-4 | CASSLQGGDQPQHF
many | TRBJ1-5 | TRBV19 | CASRLGLSNQPQHF
many | TRBJ2-7 | TRBV5-3 | CASSLAGSYNEQYF
many | TRBJ2-7 | TRBV4-2 | CASSQAWERSRVYEQYF
few | TRBJ2-1 | TRBV19 | CASSIVPAYEQFF
many | TRBJ2-5 | TRBV9 | CASSAGGADRETQYF
many | TRBJ1-5 | TRBV12-3/TRBV12-4 | CASSFILEGPPIMDQPQHF
many | TRBJ2-1 | TRBV5-6 | CASRMGVAGFYNEQFF
- | TRBJ2-1 | TRBV29-1 | CTTAVGRYNEQFF
many | TRBJ1-3 | TRBV7-9 | CASSYSGLSSGNTIYF
- | TRBJ2-7 | TRBV30 | CAWSELETSAAYEQYF
many | TRBJ2-5 | TRBV29-1 | CSVDLRSQETQYF
few | TRBJ1-6 | TRBV12-3/TRBV12-4 | CASSFVVGARPYNSPLHF
many | TRBJ1-2 | TRBV9 | CASSPTSGVNGYTF
many | TRBJ2-2 | TRBV20-1 | CSARVMDSGELFF
many | TRBJ2-7 | TRBV5-6 | CASSTTSATYEQYF
many | TRBJ2-1 | TRBV4-2 | CASSQEIAGYNEQFF
many | TRBJ2-1 | TRBV29-1 | CSGQGHQSSYNEQFF
many | TRBJ1-4 | TRBV15 | CATSRRQGITNEKLFF
- | TRBJ2-7 | TRBV11-2 | CASSPSLGTEQYF
- | TRBJ2-5 | TRBV20-1 | CTTNVADVEIRETQYF
- | TRBJ2-7 | TRBV6-2/TRBV6-3 | CASSYFIQEIYEQYF
many | TRBJ2-3 | TRBV10-2 | CASSGPQTGAPADTQYF
many | TRBJ1-1 | TRBV6-5 | CASSYGGRMTEAFF
many | TRBJ1-2 | TRBV13 | CASSLGIPDVMNYGYTF
many | TRBJ2-1 | TRBV7-2 | CASSSGNEQFF
many | TRBJ2-7 | TRBV12-3/TRBV12-4 | CASSPRGQGLFTYEQYF
- | TRBJ1-5 | TRBV6-2/TRBV6-3 | CASSVAAYSNQPQHF
few | TRBJ1-1 | TRBV12-3/TRBV12-4 | CASGDMGYTEAFF
many | TRBJ2-2 | TRBV24-1 | CATSDLRDRNTGELFF
- | TRBJ2-6 | TRBV14 | CASSSLAGIRTSGANVLAF
few | TRBJ2-5 | TRBV4-3 | CASSQDPPRGSVGETQYF
many | TRBJ1-1 | TRBV12-5 | CASGLGVLHTEAFF
few | TRBJ1-1 | TRBV12-3/TRBV12-4 | CASSLIGGANTEAFF
many | TRBJ1-6 | TRBV27 | CASSGRPTHNSPLHF